The rows below give T cell receptor beta chains drawn from one sample of a study of cytotoxic CD8 clonotypes in ibrutinib-treated CLL. The data were produced by immunoSEQ multiplex PCR, yet TCRdb's version contains in-frame clones alone and is incomplete. The sample holds 65,000 to 80,000 clones, roughly 83% seen once. The sequenced sample was PBMCs, obtained after 24 months of ibrutinib treatment. The source of these receptors is a human donor with chronic lymphocytic leukemia. CDR3s include the opening cysteine and the closing phenylalanine or tryptophan. Each record gives: clone size, D gene, V gene, J gene, CDR3 protein, CDR3 DNA. The D gene is left open where the match is weak. Rows give clone size only sometimes, using once, few, many, or a class for an expanded clone.

few	NA	TRBV6-1	TRBJ2-7	CASSTRPYEQYF	TGTGCCAGCAGTACTCGCCCCTACGAGCAGTACTTC
NA	NA	TRBV7-2	TRBJ1-1	CASSLSPMNTEAFF	TGTGCCAGCAGCTTAAGCCCGATGAACACTGAAGCTTTCTTT
NA	NA	TRBV7-2	TRBJ1-2	CASSLGTDYYGYTF	TGTGCCAGCAGCTTGGGGACGGACTACTATGGCTACACCTTC
NA	NA	TRBV11-2	TRBJ1-5	CASSPLGIGDQPQHF	TGTGCCAGCAGCCCGTTGGGTATCGGGGATCAGCCCCAGCATTTT
NA	NA	TRBV18	TRBJ2-5	CASSESKGEETQYF	TGTGCCAGCTCAGAAAGTAAGGGGGAAGAGACCCAGTACTTC
NA	TRBD1	TRBV14	TRBJ2-1	CASSQTGGARNEQFF	TGTGCCAGCAGCCAGACAGGGGGCGCAAGGAATGAGCAGTTCTTC
medium-sized	NA	TRBV4-1	TRBJ1-5	CASSQDVQGNQPQHF	TGCGCCAGCAGCCAAGATGTCCAGGGGAATCAGCCCCAGCATTTT
NA	NA	TRBV7-2	TRBJ1-1	CASSLTPRLNTEAFF	TGTGCCAGCAGCTTAACCCCCAGATTGAACACTGAAGCTTTCTTT
once	TRBD1	TRBV2	TRBJ2-1	CASSAGQGTGNEQFF	TGTGCCAGCAGCGCGGGACAGGGTACGGGCAATGAGCAGTTCTTC
once	TRBD1	TRBV9	TRBJ2-7	CASSVGAGTGPYEQYF	TGTGCCAGCAGCGTAGGTGCCGGGACAGGACCCTACGAGCAGTACTTC
NA	TRBD1	TRBV5-6	TRBJ2-7	CASSQNPDRVNEQYF	TGTGCCAGCAGCCAAAACCCGGACAGGGTGAACGAGCAGTACTTC
NA	NA	TRBV5-1	TRBJ2-2	CASSFQGTGELFF	TGCGCCAGCAGCTTCCAAGGGACCGGGGAGCTGTTTTTT
NA	NA	TRBV2	TRBJ2-5	CASSPTPSPPAAQYF	TGTGCCAGCAGTCCGACCCCCAGCCCCCCGGCGGCCCAGTACTTC
NA	NA	TRBV7-2	TRBJ2-7	CASSAAGGGPYEQYF	TGTGCCAGCAGCGCGGCCGGGGGCGGACCCTACGAGCAGTACTTC
few	NA	TRBV27	TRBJ2-2	CASRLASATGELFF	TGTGCCAGCAGGCTAGCTTCCGCTACCGGGGAGCTGTTTTTT
NA	NA	TRBV9	TRBJ2-2	CASSVGGRGSPGELFF	TGTGCCAGCAGCGTAGGTGGTAGGGGGAGTCCCGGGGAGCTGTTTTTT
NA	NA	TRBV19	TRBJ2-7	CASSSLGAGIYEQYF	TGTGCCAGTAGTTCCCTCGGGGCGGGAATTTACGAGCAGTACTTC
few	NA	TRBV5-6	TRBJ2-6	CASSLAGSGANVLTF	TGTGCCAGCAGCTTGGCAGGGTCTGGGGCCAACGTCCTGACTTTC
NA	NA	TRBV7-3	TRBJ2-7	CASSFSSGSEQYF	TGTGCCAGCAGCTTTTCTTCAGGTTCCGAGCAGTACTTC
NA	TRBD2	TRBV7-2	TRBJ2-3	CASSSDTSGSTDTQYF	TGTGCCAGCAGCTCGGATACTAGCGGGAGCACAGATACGCAGTATTTT
NA	NA	TRBV7-6	TRBJ1-2	CASSDRTGVDGYTF	TGTGCCAGCAGCGACCGTACAGGCGTCGATGGCTACACCTTC
NA	NA	TRBV5-1	TRBJ1-5	CASSLQGSRGQPQHF	TGCGCCAGCAGCTTGCAGGGAAGTCGGGGACAGCCCCAGCATTTT
NA	NA	TRBV28	TRBJ2-7	CASSLRGGAGKNEQYF	TGTGCCAGCAGTTTAAGGGGGGGTGCAGGGAAAAACGAGCAGTACTTC
NA	NA	TRBV30	TRBJ2-6	CAWGAGDFRANVLTF	TGTGCCTGGGGGGCGGGTGATTTTAGGGCCAACGTCCTGACTTTC
NA	TRBD1	TRBV7-8	TRBJ2-1	CASSLAQQGWNEQFF	TGTGCCAGCAGCTTAGCCCAACAGGGGTGGAATGAGCAGTTCTTC
NA	NA	TRBV6-6	TRBJ2-3	CASRNVDTQYF	TGTGCCAGCAGAAATGTAGATACGCAGTATTTT
NA	NA	TRBV5-5	TRBJ1-1	CASSLSPRYPMNTEAFF	TGTGCCAGCAGCTTGTCCCCGCGTTACCCTATGAACACTGAAGCTTTCTTT
NA	TRBD1	TRBV19	TRBJ1-2	CASSTRQGARYGYTF	TGTGCCAGTAGTACCAGACAGGGGGCGCGTTATGGCTACACCTTC
NA	TRBD1	TRBV7-9	TRBJ1-1	CASSLAGTGGNIEAFF	TGTGCCAGCAGCTTAGCCGGGACAGGGGGGAATATTGAAGCTTTCTTT
NA	NA	TRBV29-1	TRBJ2-2	CSVDPSSTGELFF	TGCAGCGTTGACCCTAGCAGCACCGGGGAGCTGTTTTTT
NA	TRBD2	TRBV18	TRBJ2-7	CASSPAGSNYEQYF	TGTGCCAGCTCCCCAGCGGGATCCAATTACGAGCAGTACTTC
NA	NA	TRBV7-2	TRBJ2-5	CASSLNRGVGETQYF	TGTGCCAGCAGCTTAAATAGAGGGGTCGGGGAGACCCAGTACTTC
NA	NA	TRBV5-1	TRBJ2-5	CASSWQRNQETQYF	TGCGCCAGCAGTTGGCAGCGGAACCAAGAGACCCAGTACTTC
few	TRBD2	TRBV7-9	TRBJ2-5	CASSSQTSGSETQYF	TGTGCCAGCAGCTCACAAACTAGCGGGAGTGAGACCCAGTACTTC
NA	NA	TRBV6-6	TRBJ2-7	CASSAPATAYEQYF	TGTGCCAGCAGTGCCCCCGCCACCGCCTACGAGCAGTACTTC
NA	TRBD2	TRBV5-4	TRBJ2-1	CASSSTSGRNNEQFF	TGTGCCAGCAGCTCGACTAGCGGGAGAAACAATGAGCAGTTCTTC
NA	NA	TRBV6-5	TRBJ1-4	CASSAGPSTNEKLFF	TGTGCCAGCAGTGCGGGACCGTCAACTAATGAAAAACTGTTTTTT
NA	NA	TRBV9	TRBJ2-5	CASSVRPLGETQYF	TGTGCCAGCAGCGTCAGACCTTTGGGGGAGACCCAGTACTTC
NA	NA	TRBV4-1	TRBJ1-5	CASSQEGSNQPQHF	TGCGCCAGCAGCCAAGAGGGTAGCAATCAGCCCCAGCATTTT
NA	NA	TRBV7-9	TRBJ1-3	CASSPDSVSGNTIYF	TGTGCCAGCAGCCCTGACAGCGTCTCTGGAAACACCATATATTTT
NA	TRBD1	TRBV28	TRBJ2-7	CASSRGQGKQYF	TGTGCCAGCAGTCGTGGACAGGGAAAGCAGTACTTC
NA	NA	TRBV7-9	TRBJ1-1	CASSLGPGANTEAFF	TGTGCCAGCAGCTTAGGGCCCGGGGCGAACACTGAAGCTTTCTTT
once	NA	TRBV19	TRBJ1-1	CASSIWPRRLAEAFF	TGTGCCAGTAGTATATGGCCCAGGAGGTTGGCTGAAGCTTTCTTT
once	NA	TRBV4-1	TRBJ2-7	CASSQDLQPAREQYF	TGCGCCAGCAGCCAAGACCTACAGCCCGCCCGGGAGCAGTACTTC
NA	NA	TRBV6-1	TRBJ2-7	CASSRDSSSYEQYF	TGTGCCAGCAGCCGGGACTCAAGCTCCTACGAGCAGTACTTC